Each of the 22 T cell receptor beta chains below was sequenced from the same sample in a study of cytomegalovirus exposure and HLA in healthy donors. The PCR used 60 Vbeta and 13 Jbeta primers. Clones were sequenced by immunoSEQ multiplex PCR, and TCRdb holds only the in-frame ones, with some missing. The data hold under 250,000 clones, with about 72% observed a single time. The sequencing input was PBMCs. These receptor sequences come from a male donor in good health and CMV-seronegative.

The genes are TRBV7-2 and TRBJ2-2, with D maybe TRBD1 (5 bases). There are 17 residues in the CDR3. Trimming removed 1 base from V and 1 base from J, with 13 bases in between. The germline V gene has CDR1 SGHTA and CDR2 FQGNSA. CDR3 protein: CASSLGRARWNTGELFF. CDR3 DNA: TGTGCCAGCAGCTTAGGCAGGGCTCGTTGGAACACCGGGGAGCTGTTTTTT.

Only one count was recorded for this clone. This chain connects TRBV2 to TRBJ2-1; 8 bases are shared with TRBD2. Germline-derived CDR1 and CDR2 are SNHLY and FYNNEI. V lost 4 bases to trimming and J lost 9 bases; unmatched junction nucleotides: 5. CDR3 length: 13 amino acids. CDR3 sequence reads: CASSGTSISEQFF. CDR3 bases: TGTGCCAGCAGTGGGACTAGCATCAGTGAGCAGTTCTTC.

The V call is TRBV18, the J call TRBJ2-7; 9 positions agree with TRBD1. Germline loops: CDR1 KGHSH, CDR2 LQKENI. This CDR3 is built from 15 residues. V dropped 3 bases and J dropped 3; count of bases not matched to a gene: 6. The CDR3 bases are TGTGCCAGCTCACCGGGAACAGGGGGCGTCTACGAGCAGTACTTC. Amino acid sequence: CASSPGTGGVYEQYF.

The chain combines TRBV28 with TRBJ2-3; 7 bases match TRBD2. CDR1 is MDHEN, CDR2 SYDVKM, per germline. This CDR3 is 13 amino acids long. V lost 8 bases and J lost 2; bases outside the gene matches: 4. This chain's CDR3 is CASVGDYTDTQYF. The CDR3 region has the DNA TGTGCCAGCGTAGGGGACTACACAGATACGCAGTATTTT.

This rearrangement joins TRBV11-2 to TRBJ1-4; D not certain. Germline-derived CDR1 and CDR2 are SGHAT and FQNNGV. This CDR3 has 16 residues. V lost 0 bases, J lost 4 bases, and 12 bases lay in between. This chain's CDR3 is CASSLDPIRHNEKLFF. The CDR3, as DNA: TGTGCCAGCAGCTTAGATCCAATCCGACATAATGAAAAACTGTTTTTT.

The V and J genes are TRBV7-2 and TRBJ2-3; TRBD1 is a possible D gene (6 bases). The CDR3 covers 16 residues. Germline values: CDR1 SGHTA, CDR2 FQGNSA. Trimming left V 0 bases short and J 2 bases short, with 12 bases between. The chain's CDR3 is CASSLAQGWVTDTQYF. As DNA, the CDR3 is TGTGCCAGCAGCTTAGCGCAGGGGTGGGTCACAGATACGCAGTATTTT.

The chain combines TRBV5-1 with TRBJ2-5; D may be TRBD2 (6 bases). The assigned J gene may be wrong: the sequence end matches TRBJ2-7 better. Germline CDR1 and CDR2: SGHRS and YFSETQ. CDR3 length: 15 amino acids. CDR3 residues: CASSPAGTDSYEQYF. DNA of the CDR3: TGCGCCAGCAGCCCTGCGGGGACGGATTCCTACGAGCAGTACTTC.

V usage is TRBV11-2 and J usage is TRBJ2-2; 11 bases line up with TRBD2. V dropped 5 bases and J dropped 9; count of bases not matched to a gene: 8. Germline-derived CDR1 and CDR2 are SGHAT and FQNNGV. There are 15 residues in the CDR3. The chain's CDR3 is CASSRQLAGVRELFF. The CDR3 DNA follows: TGTGCCAGCAGCCGCCAACTAGCGGGAGTTAGGGAGCTGTTTTTT.

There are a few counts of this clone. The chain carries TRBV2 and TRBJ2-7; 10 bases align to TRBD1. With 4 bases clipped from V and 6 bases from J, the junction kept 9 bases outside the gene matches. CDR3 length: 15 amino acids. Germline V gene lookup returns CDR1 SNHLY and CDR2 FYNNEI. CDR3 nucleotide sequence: TGTGCCAGCAGTGTCTTAGGGACAGGGGTTTCCGAGCAGTACTTC. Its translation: CASSVLGTGVSEQYF.

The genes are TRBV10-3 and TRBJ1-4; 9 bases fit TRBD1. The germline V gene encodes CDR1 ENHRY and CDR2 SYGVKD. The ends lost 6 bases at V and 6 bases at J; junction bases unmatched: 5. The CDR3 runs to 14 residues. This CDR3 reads CAIRGTGWDEKLFF. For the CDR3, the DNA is TGTGCCATCAGGGGGACAGGGTGGGATGAAAAACTGTTTTTT.

CDR3 DNA: TGTGCCAGCAGTGCCCAGACTAGCGGGGGGGGCAATGAGCAGTTCTTC. This gives the protein CASSAQTSGGGNEQFF. The V and J genes are TRBV6-4 and TRBJ2-1; TRBD2 matches at 14 bases. Germline loops: CDR1 MRHNA, CDR2 SNTAGT. V was clipped by 4 bases and J by 6 bases; unmatched bases: 5. CDR3 length: 16 residues.

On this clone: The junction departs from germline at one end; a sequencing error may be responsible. The DNA for the CDR3 is TGTTCCAGCAGCCCGCTCCAGGGGGGAAGCTCCTACGAGCAGTACTTC. This encodes CSSSPLQGGSSYEQYF. The chain uses TRBV7-9 and TRBJ2-7; possibly TRBD1 for D (7 bases). Germline assignment: CDR1 SEHNR and CDR2 FQNEAQ (reference sequence). The length of the CDR3 is 16 residues.

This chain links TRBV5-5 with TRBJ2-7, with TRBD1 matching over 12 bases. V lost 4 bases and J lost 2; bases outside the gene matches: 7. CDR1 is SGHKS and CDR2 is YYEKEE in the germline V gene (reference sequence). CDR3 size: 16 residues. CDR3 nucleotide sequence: TGTGCCAGCAGCAAGGGACAGGGGGCGAAAACCTACGAGCAGTACTTC. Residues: CASSKGQGAKTYEQYF. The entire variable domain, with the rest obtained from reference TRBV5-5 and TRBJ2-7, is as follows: DAGVTQSPTHLIKTRGQQVTLRCSPISGHKSVSWYQQVLGQGPQFIFQYYEKEERGRGNFPDRFSARQFPNYSSELNVNALLLGDSALYLCASSKGQGAKTYEQYFGPGTRLTVT.

The CDR3 sequence: CASSQSGGEGGAYEQYF. Written as DNA, the CDR3 is TGCGCCAGCAGTCAATCAGGGGGGGAAGGAGGGGCCTACGAGCAGTACTTC. The chain is built from TRBV23-1 and TRBJ2-7, with D perhaps TRBD2 (7 bases). TRBV23-1 is flagged as an ORF with uncertain function. Trimming pared 0 bases from V and 2 bases from J, leaving 17 bases between. The CDR3 is 17 residues long.

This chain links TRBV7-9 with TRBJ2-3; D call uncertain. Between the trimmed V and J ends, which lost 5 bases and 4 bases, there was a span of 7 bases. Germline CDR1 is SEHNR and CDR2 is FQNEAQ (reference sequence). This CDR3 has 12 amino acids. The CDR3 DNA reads TGTGCCAGCAGCCCAGGATCAGATACGCAGTATTTT. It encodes CASSPGSDTQYF.

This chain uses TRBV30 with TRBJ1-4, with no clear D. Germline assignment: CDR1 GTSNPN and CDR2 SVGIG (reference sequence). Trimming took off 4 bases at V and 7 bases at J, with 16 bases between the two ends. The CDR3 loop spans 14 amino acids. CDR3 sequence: CAWNPRRRGEKLFF. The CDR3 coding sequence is TGTGCCTGGAACCCGCGGCGGCGGGGTGAAAAACTGTTTTTT.

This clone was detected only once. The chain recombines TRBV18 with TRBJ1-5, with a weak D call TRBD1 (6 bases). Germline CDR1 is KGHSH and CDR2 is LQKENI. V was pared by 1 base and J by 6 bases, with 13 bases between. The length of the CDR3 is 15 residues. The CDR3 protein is CASSPLHRESQPQHF. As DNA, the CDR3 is TGTGCCAGCTCACCACTACACAGGGAGAGTCAGCCCCAGCATTTT.

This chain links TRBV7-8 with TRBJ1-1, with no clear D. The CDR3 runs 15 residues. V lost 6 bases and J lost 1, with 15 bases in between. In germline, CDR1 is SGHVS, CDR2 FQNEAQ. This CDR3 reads CASSPFRPGNTEAFF. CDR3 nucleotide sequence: TGTGCCAGCAGTCCGTTTAGGCCGGGGAACACTGAAGCTTTCTTT.

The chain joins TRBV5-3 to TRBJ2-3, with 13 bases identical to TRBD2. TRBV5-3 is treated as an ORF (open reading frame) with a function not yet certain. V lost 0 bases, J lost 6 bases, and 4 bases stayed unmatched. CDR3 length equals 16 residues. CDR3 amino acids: CARSLGTSGSADTQYF. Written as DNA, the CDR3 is TGTGCCAGAAGCTTGGGGACTAGCGGGAGTGCGGATACGCAGTATTTT.

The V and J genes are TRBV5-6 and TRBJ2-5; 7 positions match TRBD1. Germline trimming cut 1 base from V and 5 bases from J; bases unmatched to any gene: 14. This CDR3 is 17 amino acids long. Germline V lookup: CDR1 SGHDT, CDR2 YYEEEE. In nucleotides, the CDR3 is TGTGCCAGCAGCTTGCTTGTGACAGGGATGGCCGGGGAGACCCAGTACTTC. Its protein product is CASSLLVTGMAGETQYF.

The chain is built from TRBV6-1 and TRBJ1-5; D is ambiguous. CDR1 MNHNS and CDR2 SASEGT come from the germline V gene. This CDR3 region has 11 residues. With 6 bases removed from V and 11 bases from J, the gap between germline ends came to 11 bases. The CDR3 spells CASRASGTQHF. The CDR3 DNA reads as TGTGCCAGCAGAGCCTCGGGGACCCAGCATTTT.

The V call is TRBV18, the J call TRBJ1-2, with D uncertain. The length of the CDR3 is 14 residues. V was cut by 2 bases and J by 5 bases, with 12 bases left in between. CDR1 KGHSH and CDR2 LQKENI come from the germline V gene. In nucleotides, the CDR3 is TGTGCCAGCTCACCAACGCCCGGGGAGTATGGCTACACCTTC. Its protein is CASSPTPGEYGYTF.